What follows are 15 T cell receptor beta chains derived from one specimen sequenced in a study of vaccination and CD4 T cells after COVID-19. Regarding treatment: roughly ten-day PBMC culture with coronavirus spike peptide pools or control peptides (ViraFEST assay). The antigens these receptors bind are not known. The Oncomine TCR Beta short-read assay was applied to DNA of cultured CD4+ T cells. TCRdb used MiXCR to reprocess the PCR reads, holding one entry per CDR3 protein. The profile shows over 10,000 distinct CDR3 sequences, approximately 60% of them singletons. Sequencing was performed on CD4+ T cells from blood, cultured in vitro. Receptor source: a human donor who had recovered from COVID-19.

The chain joins TRBV9 to TRBJ2-2; weak D call: TRBD2 (5 bases). The length of the CDR3 is 15 residues. Between the trimmed V and J ends, which lost 0 bases and 5 bases, there was a span of 11 bases. Germline V gene data show CDR1 as SGDLS and CDR2 as YYNGEE. The CDR3 DNA reads TGTGCCAGCAGCGTAGATCCGTCGGGAACCGGGGAGCTGTTTTTT. Translated: CASSVDPSGTGELFF.

This CDR3 reads CSAAPGGRQPQHF. The CDR3 region has the DNA TGCAGTGCAGCACCAGGGGGCAGGCAGCCCCAGCATTTT. The chain combines TRBV20-1 with TRBJ1-5; 8 positions match TRBD1. The CDR3 runs to 13 residues. V shed 6 bases, J shed 7 bases, and the junction held 8 bases outside the gene matches. The germline CDR1 and CDR2 sequences are DFQATT and SNEGSKA (reference sequence).

This chain joins TRBV11-3 and TRBJ2-1; the match to TRBD2 covers 7 bases. This CDR3 comprises 18 residues. Germline-derived CDR1 and CDR2 are SGHNT and YENEEA. V shed 5 bases and J 5 bases; nucleotides not matched to a gene: 18. CDR3 DNA: TGTGCCAGCAGCGAGGTGAGATGGGACTACCGTCGGGACAATGAGCAGTTCTTC. Translating it yields CASSEVRWDYRRDNEQFF.

This clonotype was seen a few times. J is TRBJ1-1 and V is TRBV11-2, with D unresolved. CDR3 length: 13 amino acids. Between the trimmed V and J ends, which lost 3 bases and 1 base, there was a span of 6 bases. Germline CDR1 is SGHAT and CDR2 is FQNNGV. The CDR3 loop reads CASSFSENTEAFF. CDR3 DNA sequence: TGTGCCAGCAGCTTTAGTGAGAACACTGAAGCTTTCTTT.

The CDR3 protein is CATSGGAMDTQYF. CDR3 DNA: TGTGCCACCAGCGGGGGGGCTATGGATACGCAGTATTTT. The genes are TRBV24-1 and TRBJ2-3; 8 bases map to TRBD2. Germline loops: CDR1 KGHDR, CDR2 SFDVKD. Losses at the gene ends were 7 bases for V and 6 bases for J; bases not matched to a gene: 5. The CDR3 runs 13 residues.

The V gene is TRBV20-1, the J gene TRBJ2-7; D gene unclear. In germline, CDR1 is DFQATT, CDR2 SNEGSKA (reference sequence). The CDR3 covers 12 residues. Deletions cut 0 bases from V and 4 bases from J, with 7 bases between. The CDR3 loop reads CSARESGYEQYF. The CDR3 DNA reads as TGCAGTGCTAGAGAGTCCGGTTACGAGCAGTACTTC.

This clonotype turned up a few times. J is TRBJ1-1 and V is TRBV18; the D is unclear. Germline V gene lookup returns CDR1 KGHSH and CDR2 LQKENI. V was shortened by 6 bases and J by 3 bases, with 11 bases between the two germline ends. This CDR3 has 13 amino acids. The CDR3 nucleotides read TGTGCCAGCTCGGGTAAGTCGGACACTGAAGCTTTCTTT. Translation: CASSGKSDTEAFF.

This chain joins TRBV7-2 and TRBJ1-2, with 11 bases lining up with TRBD1. The ends lost 5 bases at V and 8 bases at J; junction bases unmatched: 7. This CDR3 has 14 amino acids. Looked up from germline, CDR1 is SGHTA and CDR2 is FQGNSA. CDR3 protein: CASSPGQGVKGYTF. The CDR3 DNA reads as TGTGCCAGCAGCCCGGGACAGGGGGTGAAGGGCTACACCTTC.

This chain links TRBV6-1 with TRBJ2-5; 14 bases align to TRBD2. Losses at the gene ends were 3 bases for V and 6 bases for J; bases not matched to a gene: 6. The length of the CDR3 is 16 residues. Germline V CDR1 and CDR2: MNHNS, SASEGT. The CDR3: CASSEGLAGVKKTQYF. In nucleotides, the CDR3 is TGTGCCAGCAGTGAGGGACTAGCGGGAGTAAAAAAGACCCAGTACTTC.

This clonotype was observed once. The chain joins TRBV29-1 to TRBJ1-1; the D is unclear. Trimming cost V 3 bases and J 0 bases, with 8 bases left between them. Germline lookup yields CDR1 SQVTM and CDR2 ANQGSEA. The CDR3 has 13 amino acids. The CDR3 coding sequence is TGCAGCGTTGACAGAGGCTTGAACACTGAAGCTTTCTTT. Translating gives CSVDRGLNTEAFF.

V gene TRBV28 combines with J gene TRBJ2-4; maybe TRBD2 (6 bases). This CDR3 comprises 14 residues. CDR1 and CDR2 from the germline V gene are MDHEN and SYDVKM. Trimming left V 6 bases short and J 1 base short, with 10 bases between. This chain's CDR3 is CASSTGGAKNIQYF. The CDR3 region has the DNA TGTGCCAGCAGCACTGGGGGGGCCAAAAACATTCAGTACTTC.

The chain combines TRBV28 with TRBJ1-6; weak D call: TRBD1 (5 bases). Germline loops: CDR1 MDHEN, CDR2 SYDVKM. The CDR3 is 15 amino acids. V was trimmed by 2 bases and J by 8 bases, leaving 13 bases between them. The CDR3 protein is CASSLPGRADSPLHF. CDR3 nucleotide sequence: TGTGCCAGCAGTTTACCGGGCAGGGCGGATTCACCCCTCCACTTT.

This clonotype appeared a few times. One end of the junction is discordant with germline, which a read error may explain. The gene calls are TRBV20-1 and TRBJ1-1; no clear D. Germline CDR1 is DFQATT and CDR2 is SNEGSKA (reference sequence). The CDR3 extends over 13 amino acids. The CDR3 loop is CSAGEGQSDTAFF. CDR3 nucleotides: TGCAGTGCTGGAGAGGGCCAATCTGATACGGCTTTCTTT.

The chain couples TRBV4-1 to TRBJ2-2, with D perhaps matching TRBD2 (6 bases). The germline V gene encodes CDR1 MGHRA and CDR2 YSYEKL. The V end lost 4 bases, the J end lost 4 bases, and 16 bases lay between the germline ends. CDR3 size: 16 residues. The CDR3 nucleotides are TGCGCCAGCAGCCCAGCCCTCGGGCGGGGCACCGGGGAGCTGTTTTTT. Translating it yields CASSPALGRGTGELFF.

The chain recombines TRBV7-2 with TRBJ1-1, with D possibly TRBD1 on 6 matching bases. V dropped 5 bases and J dropped 8 bases, with 15 bases sitting between them. The CDR3 has 13 residues. Germline V gene data show CDR1 as SGHTA and CDR2 as FQGNSA. The CDR3 DNA reads as TGTGCCAGCAGCGTGAACAGGGTGGGGGAAGCTTTCTTT. As protein: CASSVNRVGEAFF. The full variable domain, its missing parts supplied by reference TRBV7-2 and TRBJ1-1, is GAGVSQSPSNKVTEKGKDVELRCDPISGHTALYWYRQSLGQGLEFLIYFQGNSAPDKSGLPSDRFSAERTGGSVSTLTIQRTQQEDSAVYLCASSVNRVGEAFFGQGTRLTVV.